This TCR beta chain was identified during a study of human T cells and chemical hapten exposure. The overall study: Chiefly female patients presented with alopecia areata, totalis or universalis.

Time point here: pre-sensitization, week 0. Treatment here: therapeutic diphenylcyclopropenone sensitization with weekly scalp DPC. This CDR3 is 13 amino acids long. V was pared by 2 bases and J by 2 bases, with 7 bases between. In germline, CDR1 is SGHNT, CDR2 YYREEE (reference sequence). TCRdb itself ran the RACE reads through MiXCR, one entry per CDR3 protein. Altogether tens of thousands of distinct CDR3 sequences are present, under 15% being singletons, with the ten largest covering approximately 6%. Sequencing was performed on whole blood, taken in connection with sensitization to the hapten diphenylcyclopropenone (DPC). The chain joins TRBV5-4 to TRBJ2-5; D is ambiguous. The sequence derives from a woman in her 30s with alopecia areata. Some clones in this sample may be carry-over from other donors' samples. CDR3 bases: TGTGCCAGCAGCTTCTCGGAGCAAGAGACCCAGTACTTC. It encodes CASSFSEQETQYF.